The next 23 T cell receptor beta chains were all read from a single sample in a study of cytomegalovirus exposure and HLA in healthy donors. The PCR had 60 Vbeta and 13 Jbeta primers. Clones were read by immunoSEQ multiplex PCR, and TCRdb kept only the in-frame ones, dropping some. This table has 95,000 to 150,000 clones, about 73% appearing once. The material sequenced was PBMCs. The receptors here all came from a woman in her twenties or thirties in good health and CMV-seropositive.

This clone was counted a few times. V and J are TRBV15 and TRBJ2-5, with TRBD1 as a possible D gene (6 bases). Germline loops: CDR1 LNHNV, CDR2 YYDKDF (reference sequence). V was shortened by 0 bases and J by 2 bases, with 13 bases between the two germline ends. The CDR3 has 16 amino acids. The CDR3: CATSRELQGPQETQYF. CDR3 DNA: TGTGCCACCAGCAGAGAACTACAGGGACCACAAGAGACCCAGTACTTC. The whole variable domain, remainder taken from reference TRBV15 and TRBJ2-5, is DAMVIQNPRYQVTQFGKPVTLSCSQTLNHNVMYWYQQKSSQAPKLLFHYYDKDFNNEADTPDNFQSRRPNTSFCFLDIRSPGLGDTAMYLCATSRELQGPQETQYFGPGTRLLVL.

The V call is TRBV6-1, the J call TRBJ2-7; TRBD2 aligns across 7 bases. There are 16 residues in the CDR3. V lost 2 bases and J lost 2; bases outside the gene matches: 9. Germline CDR1 reads MNHNS; CDR2 reads SASEGT. CDR3 protein: CASSEWFGGFTYEQYF. DNA of the CDR3: TGTGCCAGCAGTGAATGGTTCGGGGGGTTCACCTACGAGCAGTACTTC.

The rearrangement links TRBV6-1 to TRBJ2-5, with TRBD2 matching 8 bases. CDR3 size: 15 residues. Looked up from germline, CDR1 is MNHNS and CDR2 is SASEGT. V shed 3 bases, J shed 0 bases, and the junction held 3 bases outside the gene matches. The CDR3 coding sequence is TGTGCCAGCAGTGATTGGGGACTAGACCAAGAGACCCAGTACTTC. Protein: CASSDWGLDQETQYF.

This chain links TRBV10-3 with TRBJ2-7; TRBD2 agrees at 8 bases. This CDR3 has 13 residues. The J segment lost 5 bases and the V segment lost 6 bases, leaving 6 bases of the junction unmatched. Germline V gene data show CDR1 as ENHRY and CDR2 as SYGVKD. The chain's CDR3 is CAIRSSGGDEQYF. The CDR3 DNA follows: TGTGCCATCAGGAGCTCCGGGGGGGACGAGCAGTACTTC.

V gene TRBV5-1 combines with J gene TRBJ2-5, with TRBD1 identical over 7 bases. There are 14 residues in the CDR3. Germline values: CDR1 SGHRS, CDR2 YFSETQ. V trimming: 3 bases; J trimming: 4 bases; junction bases outside the gene matches: 6. The CDR3 loop is CASSYASGGETQYF. The CDR3 bases are TGCGCCAGCAGCTACGCCTCAGGGGGAGAGACCCAGTACTTC. Drawing the rest from reference TRBV5-1 and TRBJ2-5, the complete variable domain is KAGVTQTPRYLIKTRGQQVTLSCSPISGHRSVSWYQQTPGQGLQFLFEYFSETQRNKGNFPGRFSGRQFSNSRSEMNVSTLELGDSALYLCASSYASGGETQYFGPGTRLLVL.

This chain joins TRBV7-2 and TRBJ2-5; 8 bases are a match to TRBD2. CDR1 is SGHTA, CDR2 FQGNSA, per germline. V was pared by 5 bases and J by 7 bases, with 9 bases of the junction left unmatched. This CDR3 has 14 residues. DNA for the CDR3: TGTGCCAGCAGCCCTGGGACTAGTTTCGGGACCCAGTACTTC. Translating it yields CASSPGTSFGTQYF.

The chain uses TRBV4-3 and TRBJ2-5, with 11 bases lining up with TRBD2. In germline, CDR1 is LGHNA, CDR2 YSLEER. The CDR3 is 17 residues long. With V trimmed by 1 base and J by 4 bases, 8 bases remained unmatched. The CDR3 region has the DNA TGCGCCAGCAGCCAAGCCCGCGGGCTAGCGGGGGGAGAGACCCAGTACTTC. Its protein is CASSQARGLAGGETQYF.

This clone has just one count. This rearrangement joins TRBV6-6 to TRBJ1-5; D is uncertain. Trimming stripped 2 bases from V and 4 bases from J, with 6 bases between. The germline V gene encodes CDR1 MNHNY and CDR2 SVGAGI (reference sequence). CDR3 length: 13 residues. CDR3 sequence reads: CASSYVGNQPQHF. As DNA, the CDR3 is TGTGCCAGCAGTTACGTCGGGAATCAGCCCCAGCATTTT.

This clone was recorded once. The rearrangement uses TRBV5-4 and TRBJ2-5; a weak D match, TRBD2 (6 bases). V was trimmed by 4 bases and J by 2 bases, leaving 15 bases between them. This CDR3 region has 15 residues. The V gene's germline CDR1 is SGHNT and CDR2 YYREEE (reference sequence). The CDR3 coding sequence is TGTGCCAGCAGCATTAGCGGTATCGCGCAAGAGACCCAGTACTTC. The encoded protein is CASSISGIAQETQYF.

DNA of the CDR3: TGTGCCAGTACCCCGTGGTGGGGACAGGGTTCGTACTATGGCTACACCTTC. This translates into CASTPWWGQGSYYGYTF. The chain links TRBV19 to TRBJ1-2, with 9 positions matching TRBD1. Germline loops: CDR1 LNHDA, CDR2 SQIVND (reference sequence). V was clipped by 7 bases and J by 3 bases; unmatched bases: 15. The CDR3 spans 17 residues.

This chain uses TRBV11-3 with TRBJ2-3, with a tentative D call TRBD1 (5 bases). The V and J ends lost 1 base and 5 bases respectively, with 16 bases between them. The CDR3 covers 16 residues. The germline V gene encodes CDR1 SGHNT and CDR2 YENEEA. In nucleotides, the CDR3 is TGTGCCAGCAGCTTAGGTGTCAGAGGTAGGGGAGATACGCAGTATTTT. Protein: CASSLGVRGRGDTQYF.

V gene TRBV15 combines with J gene TRBJ2-1; D not certain. The CDR3 covers 12 residues. Germline V gene lookup returns CDR1 LNHNV and CDR2 YYDKDF (reference sequence). V was cut by 5 bases and J by 4 bases, with 6 bases left in between. In DNA form, the CDR3 reads TGTGCCACCAGCCCGAGATACAATGAGCAGTTCTTC. Its translation is CATSPRYNEQFF.

This chain connects TRBV5-6 to TRBJ1-2, with a weak D call TRBD1 (5 bases). V lost 6 bases and J 8 bases, leaving 17 bases between the germline ends. Germline V gene lookup returns CDR1 SGHDT and CDR2 YYEEEE. This CDR3 has 13 residues. CDR3 DNA: TGTGCCAGCACCCGGGGGGTGCTGTTCGGCTACACCTTC. Translated: CASTRGVLFGYTF.

The chain couples TRBV28 to TRBJ2-2; D uncertain. The CDR3 is 16 residues long. In germline, CDR1 is MDHEN, CDR2 SYDVKM. Deletions cut 6 bases from V and 4 bases from J, with 18 bases between. The CDR3 region is CASSLPGQATTGELFF. The CDR3 DNA follows: TGTGCCAGCAGCCTCCCCGGCCAGGCTACCACCGGGGAGCTGTTTTTT.

CDR3 in amino acids: CASMGPGGPSEQYF. The CDR3 nucleotides are TGTGCCAGCATGGGACCAGGGGGGCCGTCCGAGCAGTACTTC. The chain is built from TRBV6-5 and TRBJ2-7, with D maybe TRBD1 (7 bases). CDR1 is MNHEY and CDR2 is SVGAGI in the germline V gene. This CDR3 region has 14 residues. V lost 7 bases, J lost 6 bases, and 19 bases lay in between.

The chain links TRBV19 to TRBJ2-7; 12 positions agree with TRBD1. The CDR3 runs 15 residues. Germline-derived CDR1 and CDR2 are LNHDA and SQIVND (reference sequence). J was trimmed by 6 bases and V by 7 bases; bases with no gene match: 10. CDR3 nucleotides: TGTGCCAGTACTCCGCGGGGGGACAGGGGGCGCGAGCAGTACTTC. Translated, it gives CASTPRGDRGREQYF.

V usage is TRBV5-1 and J usage is TRBJ2-5, with 16 bases that match TRBD2. CDR1 is SGHRS and CDR2 is YFSETQ in the germline V gene. The V and J ends lost 4 bases and 2 bases, in that order; junction bases with no gene match: 2. This CDR3 region has 16 residues. In DNA form, the CDR3 reads TGCGCCAGCAGCACGGGACTAGCGGGGGGGCAAGAGACCCAGTACTTC. Translated, it gives CASSTGLAGGQETQYF.

V usage is TRBV28 and J usage is TRBJ2-3; a possible D gene is TRBD2 (6 bases). The germline V gene encodes CDR1 MDHEN and CDR2 SYDVKM. This CDR3 contains 16 residues. V shed 4 bases and J shed 0 bases, with 14 bases lying between them. For the CDR3, the DNA is TGTGCCAGCAGTTCTCTTAGCGGACCTAGCACAGATACGCAGTATTTT. The encoded protein is CASSSLSGPSTDTQYF.

This clone was seen a handful of times. This chain links TRBV4-1 with TRBJ2-7; weak D call: TRBD2 (5 bases). Germline V lookup: CDR1 MGHRA, CDR2 YSYEKL. The CDR3 runs to 15 residues. The V end was cut by 1 base, the J end by 0 bases, with 10 bases between. CDR3 sequence: CASSQAPSTSYEQYF. CDR3 DNA: TGCGCCAGCAGCCAAGCGCCTAGCACCTCCTACGAGCAGTACTTC.

In nucleotides, the CDR3 is TGTGCCAGCAGTTACTCAGCTTCGACAGGGAACACTGAAGCTTTCTTT. Amino acids: CASSYSASTGNTEAFF. The V gene is TRBV6-5, the J gene TRBJ1-1, with D tentatively TRBD1 (6 bases). Germline V gene data show CDR1 as MNHEY and CDR2 as SVGAGI. This CDR3 spans 16 amino acids. The V end lost 0 bases, the J end lost 1 base, and 12 bases lay between the germline ends.

The genes are TRBV25-1 and TRBJ2-3; TRBD2 matches at 8 bases. Per the germline V gene, CDR1 is MGHDK and CDR2 is SYGVNS. This CDR3 has 15 residues. J lost 4 bases, V lost 2 bases, and 5 bases had no gene match. This chain's CDR3 is CASSERGGPADTQYF. As DNA, the CDR3 is TGTGCCAGCAGTGAACGGGGGGGCCCCGCAGATACGCAGTATTTT.

The chain has TRBV4-2 and TRBJ1-5; the D gene is possibly TRBD1 (5 bases). The CDR3 has 14 amino acids. Trimming removed 5 bases from V and 5 bases from J, with 13 bases in between. Germline loops: CDR1 LGHNA, CDR2 YNFKEQ. CDR3 sequence (DNA): TGTGCCAGCAGCTATACAGGCTACCATCAGCCCCAGCATTTT. Amino acid sequence: CASSYTGYHQPQHF.

This chain uses TRBV7-9 with TRBJ1-1; a possible D gene is TRBD1 (6 bases). The germline CDR1 and CDR2 sequences are SEHNR and FQNEAQ (reference sequence). The CDR3 contains 14 residues. V lost 0 bases to trimming and J lost 7 bases, with 12 bases between them. Written as DNA, the CDR3 is TGTGCCAGCAGCTTAGCAGGGGGTGGTGGTGAAGCTTTCTTT. This sequence encodes CASSLAGGGGEAFF.